Following are 10 T cell receptor beta chains from one sample sequenced in a study of blood T cell repertoires in COVID-19 (dated by TCRdb to the early 2020s). The library was generated by the immunoSEQ multiplex PCR assay. TCRdb holds this immuneACCESS table with in-frame rearrangements only. Some clones are missing; in checked studies, unresolved V genes explain under half, and the rest has no known cause. The sample table contains 150,000 to 200,000 clones; only one count was recorded for approximately 86% of them. The ten largest account for more than 6.5% of the sample. The sequenced sample consisted of peripheral blood. These receptors were obtained from a woman older than 75 in a cohort sampled during active or convalescent COVID-19.

The V gene is TRBV4-2, the J gene TRBJ2-2; 7 bases fit TRBD2. J gave up 6 bases and V 0 bases, and 10 bases lay outside the gene matches. The length of the CDR3 is 17 residues. CDR1 LGHNA and CDR2 YNFKEQ come from the germline V gene. CDR3 nucleotides: TGTGCCAGCAGCCAAGATATGGGGGGAGGGATCGCCGGGGAGCTGTTTTTT. It yields the protein CASSQDMGGGIAGELFF.

The CDR3 spells CASIGRGTENQPQHF. The CDR3 nucleotides are TGTGCCAGTATCGGGAGGGGGACAGAGAATCAGCCCCAGCATTTT. This sequence joins TRBV19 and TRBJ1-5; 7 nucleotides align to TRBD1. J was trimmed by 4 bases and V by 7 bases; bases with no gene match: 10. The CDR3 is made up of 15 amino acids. The germline CDR1 and CDR2 sequences are LNHDA and SQIVND (reference sequence).

The J gene is TRBJ2-1, the V gene TRBV5-4; 8 nucleotides agree with TRBD2. The V and J ends lost 7 bases and 2 bases, in that order; junction bases with no gene match: 5. Germline assignment: CDR1 SGHNT and CDR2 YYREEE (reference sequence). The length of the CDR3 is 14 residues. The CDR3 region has the DNA TGTGCCAGCGCAACTAGCGGTGCCTACAATGAGCAGTTCTTC. Its translation is CASATSGAYNEQFF. The full variable domain, in which reference TRBV5-4 and TRBJ2-1 provide the parts outside the CDR3, is ETGVTQSPTHLIKTRGQQVTLRCSSQSGHNTVSWYQQALGQGPQFIFQYYREEENGRGNFPPRFSGLQFPNYSSELNVNALELDDSALYLCASATSGAYNEQFFGPGTRLTVL.

The chain has TRBV5-1 and TRBJ1-4; TRBD1 might be the D (5 bases). Germline V CDR1 and CDR2: SGHRS, YFSETQ. Trimming pared 4 bases from V and 7 bases from J, leaving 14 bases between. The CDR3 is 14 residues long. The CDR3 is CASSLGGGGEKLFF. In nucleotides, the CDR3 is TGCGCCAGCAGCCTGGGGGGAGGCGGTGAAAAACTGTTTTTT.

This chain joins TRBV2 and TRBJ1-4; no firm D call. V lost 2 bases and J lost 13, with 8 bases in between. Germline V gene data show CDR1 as SNHLY and CDR2 as FYNNEI. CDR3 length equals 11 residues. CDR3: CASSERVILFF. Here the CDR3 DNA reads TGTGCCAGCAGTGAACGAGTTATACTGTTTTTT. Together with reference TRBV2 and TRBJ1-4, the CDR3 gives the full variable domain: EPEVTQTPSHQVTQMGQEVILRCVPISNHLYFYWYRQILGQKVEFLVSFYNNEISEKSEIFDDQFSVERPDGSNFTLKIRSTKLEDSAMYFCASSERVILFFGSGTQLSVL.

This chain uses TRBV10-3 with TRBJ1-2, with a possible D match to TRBD1 (5 bases). This CDR3 comprises 14 residues. Per the germline V gene, CDR1 is ENHRY and CDR2 is SYGVKD. The V end was cut by 1 base, the J end by 6 bases, with 12 bases between. The chain's CDR3 is CAISEWAKGHGYTF. The DNA of the CDR3 is TGTGCCATCAGTGAGTGGGCCAAGGGGCATGGCTACACCTTC.

On this clone itself: The same CDR3 can be traced to other DNA sequences in this sample. The chain employs TRBV5-1 and TRBJ1-4; 8 nucleotides align to TRBD1. CDR1 is SGHRS, CDR2 YFSETQ, per germline. The CDR3 consists of 15 residues. The V segment lost 0 bases and the J segment 8 bases; nucleotides outside the gene matches: 6. This CDR3 reads CASSLGTGSNEKLFF. CDR3 nucleotides: TGCGCCAGCAGCTTGGGGACAGGGAGCAACGAAAAACTGTTTTTT.

V gene TRBV25-1 combines with J gene TRBJ2-5, with TRBD1 as a possible D gene (5 bases). The V gene's germline CDR1 is MGHDK and CDR2 SYGVNS. The CDR3 runs to 14 residues. With 3 bases removed from V and 5 bases from J, the gap between germline ends came to 13 bases. CDR3 in DNA: TGTGCCAGCAGTGACAGGGTGGGTGGGGAGACCCAGTACTTC. This translates into CASSDRVGGETQYF.

The CDR3 protein is CASRGLAGVSEQFF. CDR3 coding DNA: TGTGCCAGCAGAGGACTAGCGGGAGTGTCTGAGCAGTTCTTC. V gene TRBV6-4 combines with J gene TRBJ2-1, with TRBD2 matching over 13 bases. The germline CDR1 and CDR2 sequences are MRHNA and SNTAGT. The CDR3 loop spans 14 amino acids. V shed 6 bases and J 9 bases; nucleotides not matched to a gene: 5.

The gene calls are TRBV28 and TRBJ2-7; 8 positions match TRBD1. Looked up from germline, CDR1 is MDHEN and CDR2 is SYDVKM. After removal of 6 bases from V and 6 bases from J, the junction contained 4 bases not matched to a gene. There are 12 residues in the CDR3. The CDR3 loop is CASRPTGGEQYF. The CDR3, as DNA: TGTGCCAGCAGGCCTACAGGGGGCGAGCAGTACTTC.